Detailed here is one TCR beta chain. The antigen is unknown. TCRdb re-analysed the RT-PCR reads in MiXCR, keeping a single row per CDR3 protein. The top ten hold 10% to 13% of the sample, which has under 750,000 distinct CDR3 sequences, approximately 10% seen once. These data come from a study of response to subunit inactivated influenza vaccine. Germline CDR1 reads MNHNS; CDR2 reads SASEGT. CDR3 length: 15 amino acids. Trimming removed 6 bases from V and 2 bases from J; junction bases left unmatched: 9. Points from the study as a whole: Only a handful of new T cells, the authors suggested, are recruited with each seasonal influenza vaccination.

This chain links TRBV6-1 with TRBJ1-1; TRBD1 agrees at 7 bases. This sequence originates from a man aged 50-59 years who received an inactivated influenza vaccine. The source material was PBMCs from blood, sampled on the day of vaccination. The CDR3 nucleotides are TGTGCCAGCAGAGTTATGACAGGGATTAACACTGAAGCTTTCTTT. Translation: CASRVMTGINTEAFF.